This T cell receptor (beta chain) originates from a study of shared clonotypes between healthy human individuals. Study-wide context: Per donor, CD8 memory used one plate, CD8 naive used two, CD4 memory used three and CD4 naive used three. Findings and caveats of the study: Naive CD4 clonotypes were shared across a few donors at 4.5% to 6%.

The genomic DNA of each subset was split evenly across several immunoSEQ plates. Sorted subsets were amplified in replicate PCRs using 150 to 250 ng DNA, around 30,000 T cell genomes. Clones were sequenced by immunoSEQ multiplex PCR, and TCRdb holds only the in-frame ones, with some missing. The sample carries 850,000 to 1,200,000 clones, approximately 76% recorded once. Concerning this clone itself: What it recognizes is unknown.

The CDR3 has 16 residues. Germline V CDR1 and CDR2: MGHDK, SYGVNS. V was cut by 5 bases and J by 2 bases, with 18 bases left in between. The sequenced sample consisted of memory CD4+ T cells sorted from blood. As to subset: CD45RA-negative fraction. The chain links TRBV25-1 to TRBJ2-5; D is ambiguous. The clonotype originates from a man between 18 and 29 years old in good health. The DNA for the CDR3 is TGTGCCAGCAGTAAGCAAGGCAGTTTTATGCAAGAGACCCAGTACTTC. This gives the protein CASSKQGSFMQETQYF.